Given below is one T cell receptor (beta chain) in context. This sequence may be a read error, since a much larger clone differs from it by one base. These data are taken from a study of T cells in Graves' hyperthyroidism and ophthalmopathy. TCR beta CDR3 regions were amplified from RNA transcripts. During a first-round RT-PCR of the TCR CDR3, the HTBI primer set was used. A single record per CDR3 protein comes from TCRdb applying MiXCR to the multiplex PCR reads. The sample records a few hundred thousand distinct CDR3 sequences, 15% to 18% being singletons. Newly diagnosed patients aged 18 to 65 had hyperthyroidism of under 2 months' duration. Looked up from germline, CDR1 is MDHEN and CDR2 is SYDVKM. V gave up 6 bases and J gave up 5 bases; unmatched junction bases: 5. CDR3 length equals 13 residues.

V usage is TRBV28 and J usage is TRBJ2-5, with TRBD2 identical over 8 bases. The clonotype comes from a woman aged 25 to 39 with Graves' hyperthyroidism. Sequenced: blood. CDR3: CASRGASGETQYF. CDR3 nucleotide sequence: TGTGCCAGCAGGGGGGCTAGCGGGGAGACCCAGTACTTC. Using reference TRBV28 and TRBJ2-5 for the parts outside the CDR3, the full variable domain is DVKVTQSSRYLVKRTGEKVFLECVQDMDHENMFWYRQDPGLGLRLIYFSYDVKMKEKGDIPEGYSVSREKKERFSLILESASTNQTSMYLCASRGASGETQYFGPGTRLLVL.